This T cell receptor (beta chain) was found in a study of glioma-infiltrating T cells after dendritic cell vaccination (dated by TCRdb to between 2015 and 2016). In terms of the full investigation: A cohort of roughly 15 glioblastoma patients from Phase I and II dendritic cell vaccination trials was included, of whom 9 were newly diagnosed and 6 had recurrent disease. In glioblastoma patients vaccinated with dendritic cells, deep sequencing of TCR beta CDR3 regions served to measure tumor-infiltrating lymphocyte content and to compare repertoires between tumor and blood. The vaccine consisted of monocyte-derived dendritic cells cultured less than nine days with IL-4 and GM-CSF, then pulsed overnight with autologous tumor lysate. Each patient got three intradermal injections of the dendritic cell vaccine, spaced at biweekly intervals, in the arm below the axilla. Between about 2002 and 2012, the patients were given dendritic cell vaccination pulsed with autologous tumor lysate. Survival after dendritic cell vaccination was correlated with TCR sequencing metrics, including TIL content and tumor-blood repertoire overlap. Results and caveats for the whole study, not just this receptor: The response model built on TCR overlap across three groups was characterized as speculative, with prospective validation still needed. No direct relationship between TCR clonality and survival was found, suggesting that a diverse polyclonal response may matter. The cohort was small and heterogeneous, and full blood and tumor sets were available for few patients, with initial-recurrent tumor pairs available for even fewer patients. After dendritic cell vaccination, a higher estimated pretreatment TIL content predicted longer time to progression and overall survival.

Using the immunoSEQ assay, TCRB CDR3 regions were amplified from 2 to 2.5 micrograms of genomic DNA, or from all available DNA when less than that was on hand. For multiplex PCR, 60 forward primers for TCR V beta segments and 13 reverse primers for J beta segments were used. To estimate reads per starting template, synthetic control templates were spiked into each sample at limiting dilution. Reads of 87 bp were generated by sequencing on the Illumina HiSeq System. The study's processing was this. PCR and sequencing errors were removed by merging closely related sequences with a nearest neighbor algorithm. TCR overlap was defined as the percentage of unique tumor TCR beta sequences that were also found in the peripheral blood of the same patient. Entries here come from immuneACCESS through TCRdb and include only in-frame sequences with V and J called. Some clones fail to appear in such tables; in the studies checked, an unresolved V gene covers under half of the shortfall, and the cause of the remainder is unknown. That table furnishes V, J and clone size, whereas the DNA furnished D and trimming. This sample holds some 78,000 clones; less than 85% were observed only once. The biggest ten clones account for about 8.5% of the sample.

In the paper's terms, the time point label means: after dendritic cell vaccination, including at tumor progression/relapse. Patients were selected on the basis of adequate residual fresh-frozen tumor tissue and more than two years of available survival data. An isocitrate dehydrogenase mutation was not carried by any of the glioblastoma patients, although molecular status was otherwise variable. PBMC were collected before vaccination, two weeks after the third vaccination, and at tumor progression when it occurred. The Qiagen DNeasy Blood extraction Kit was used to extract genomic DNA. For this clone: The antigen it binds to is not known. Per-base qualities were not stored, and no clone one base away is much larger. Within the sample, other DNA sequences also encode this same CDR3.

The receptor was isolated from a human donor with glioblastoma. The source was blood, collected after dendritic cell vaccination.

The encoded CDR3 is CASSLGGGKYTEAFF. The DNA sequence is given as TGTGCCAGCAGCTTGGGGGGAGGGAAGTACACTGAAGCTTTCTTT. The chain couples TRBV11-2 to TRBJ1-1; the D gene is perhaps TRBD1, on 5 matching bases. Sequences SGHAT (CDR1) and FQNNGV (CDR2) are obtained from the germline V gene. The CDR3 holds 15 amino acids from the cysteine to the phenylalanine. Only the CDR3 region is kept as DNA, spanning 45 bases read in frame from base 1. V is shortened by 3 bases, J by 3 bases, and the region joining them spans 14 bases.